One and the same sample provided the 14 T cell receptor beta chains below, sequenced in a study of human T cells and chemical hapten exposure. TCRdb reprocessed the RACE reads with MiXCR, giving one entry per CDR3 protein. Of around 52,000 distinct CDR3 sequences in the sample, 9% to 9.5% were seen once. Regarding time point: patch test 1, 2 weeks after DPC sensitization. Treatment described: therapeutic diphenylcyclopropenone sensitization with weekly scalp DPC. Here the sequenced sample was whole blood, taken in connection with sensitization to the hapten diphenylcyclopropenone (DPC). Every receptor here comes from a woman aged 40 to 50 with alopecia areata. Some clones in this sample may be carry-over from other donors' samples.

This clonotype came up many times. V usage is TRBV28 and J usage is TRBJ2-7; D gene uncertain. The CDR3 covers 14 residues. Germline V gene lookup returns CDR1 MDHEN and CDR2 SYDVKM. Between the trimmed V and J ends, which lost 7 bases and 3 bases, there was a span of 16 bases. CDR3 residues: CASTSLLYHYEQYF. CDR3 coding DNA: TGTGCCAGCACCTCCCTACTATACCACTACGAGCAGTACTTC.

This rearrangement joins TRBV9 to TRBJ2-5, with 10 bases identical to TRBD1. This CDR3 is 15 amino acids long. Germline V gives CDR1 SGDLS, CDR2 YYNGEE. V was pared by 5 bases and J by 4 bases, with 8 bases of the junction left unmatched. CDR3 sequence reads: CASSIRDRGSETQYF. CDR3 DNA: TGTGCCAGCAGTATCCGGGACAGGGGTTCAGAGACCCAGTACTTC.

A few counts support this clonotype. The chain recombines TRBV4-1 with TRBJ1-6; TRBD1 agrees at 9 bases. With 3 bases clipped from V and 10 bases from J, the junction kept 7 bases outside the gene matches. Germline V lookup: CDR1 MGHRA, CDR2 YSYEKL. There are 15 residues in the CDR3. The CDR3 nucleotides are TGCGCCAGCAGCCACACAGGGGGCGCGGACTCACCCCTCCACTTT. It is translated as CASSHTGGADSPLHF.

This clonotype was counted a few times. The chain uses TRBV5-1 and TRBJ2-7; 10 bases match TRBD1. Per the germline V gene, CDR1 is SGHRS and CDR2 is YFSETQ. The CDR3 length is 16 residues. Germline trimming cut 0 bases from V and 1 base from J; bases unmatched to any gene: 4. The CDR3 DNA follows: TGCGCCAGCAGCTTGGCCCGGACAGGGGGTTCCTACGAGCAGTACTTC. Translating it yields CASSLARTGGSYEQYF.

This clonotype was picked up many times. V usage is TRBV3-1 and J usage is TRBJ2-1; 9 nucleotides agree with TRBD1. This CDR3 has 15 residues. CDR1 is LGHDT and CDR2 is YNNKEL in the germline V gene (reference sequence). Trimming took 3 bases from V and 5 from J; bases not matched to a gene: 5. The CDR3: CASSHSDRGHNEQFF. CDR3 bases: TGTGCCAGCAGCCATTCGGACAGGGGCCACAATGAGCAGTTCTTC.

In its sample, this clonotype was seen many times. The chain is built from TRBV12-3 or TRBV12-4 and TRBJ1-5; 7 bases match TRBD1. Trimming at V came to 5 bases and at J to 6 bases, leaving 7 bases not matched to a gene. The CDR3 has 14 residues. CDR3 sequence reads: CASSKDRSGQPQHF. Here the CDR3 DNA reads TGTGCCAGCAGTAAGGACAGGTCAGGTCAGCCCCAGCATTTT.

This clonotype came up many times. This rearrangement joins TRBV4-1 to TRBJ1-1, with D perhaps matching TRBD1 (5 bases). CDR3 length: 17 amino acids. CDR1 is MGHRA and CDR2 is YSYEKL in the germline V gene. Trimming pared 0 bases from V and 4 bases from J, leaving 18 bases between. CDR3 sequence reads: CASSQDKEWGIGTEAFF. CDR3 sequence (DNA): TGCGCCAGCAGCCAAGATAAGGAGTGGGGGATTGGCACTGAAGCTTTCTTT.

This chain joins TRBV6-1 and TRBJ2-1; 7 nucleotides line up with TRBD1. J gave up 8 bases and V 5 bases, and 9 bases lay outside the gene matches. In germline, CDR1 is MNHNS, CDR2 SASEGT. This CDR3 has 14 amino acids. CDR3 loop: CASSQTDRVDEQFF. CDR3 nucleotide sequence: TGTGCCAGCAGTCAGACAGACAGGGTAGATGAGCAGTTCTTC.

V usage is TRBV27 and J usage is TRBJ2-1; 8 nucleotides match TRBD2. The V and J ends lost 5 bases and 8 bases, in that order; junction bases with no gene match: 17. There are 17 residues in the CDR3. The germline V gene encodes CDR1 MNHEY and CDR2 SMNVEV (reference sequence). CDR3 in amino acids: CASSAAAGGQRSHEQFF. Written as DNA, the CDR3 is TGTGCCAGCAGTGCTGCGGCGGGGGGCCAGCGTTCCCATGAGCAGTTCTTC.

The chain carries TRBV20-1 and TRBJ2-7; TRBD2 matches at 7 bases. Germline assignment: CDR1 DFQATT and CDR2 SNEGSKA (reference sequence). Trimming at V came to 6 bases and at J to 0 bases, leaving 2 bases not matched to a gene. This CDR3 is 12 amino acids long. CDR3 nucleotide sequence: TGCAGTGCAGCGGGAAGCTCCTACGAGCAGTACTTC. Protein: CSAAGSSYEQYF.

This clonotype was detected many times. This chain uses TRBV18 with TRBJ1-2; no clear D. This CDR3 is built from 14 residues. Germline V lookup: CDR1 KGHSH, CDR2 LQKENI. Trimming pared 2 bases from V and 2 bases from J, leaving 9 bases between. The CDR3 DNA is TGTGCCAGCTCACCAGACCGAATGAACTATGGCTACACCTTC. Its translation is CASSPDRMNYGYTF.

V gene TRBV5-1 combines with J gene TRBJ2-2, with D possibly matching TRBD1 (5 bases). Germline V gives CDR1 SGHRS, CDR2 YFSETQ. The V gene lost 4 bases and the J gene lost 0 bases, with 19 bases spanning the gap. CDR3 length: 18 residues. The CDR3: CASSLTSDRFANTGELFF. The CDR3 DNA follows: TGCGCCAGCAGCCTAACCTCTGACAGATTCGCGAACACCGGGGAGCTGTTTTTT.

The chain is built from TRBV2 and TRBJ2-3, with D uncertain. Trimming removed 2 bases from V and 6 bases from J, with 6 bases in between. CDR3 length equals 12 residues. Germline lookup yields CDR1 SNHLY and CDR2 FYNNEI. CDR3 in amino acids: CASSETRDTQYF. The CDR3 nucleotides read TGTGCCAGCAGTGAAACCCGGGATACGCAGTATTTT.

The CDR3 region has the DNA TGCGCCAGCAGCCCCCGGGACAGACACTACGAGCAGTACTTC. Its protein is CASSPRDRHYEQYF. V is TRBV5-1 and J is TRBJ2-7; 7 bases map to TRBD1. The germline CDR1 and CDR2 sequences are SGHRS and YFSETQ. The CDR3 contains 14 residues. After removal of 4 bases from V and 3 bases from J, the junction contained 7 bases not matched to a gene.